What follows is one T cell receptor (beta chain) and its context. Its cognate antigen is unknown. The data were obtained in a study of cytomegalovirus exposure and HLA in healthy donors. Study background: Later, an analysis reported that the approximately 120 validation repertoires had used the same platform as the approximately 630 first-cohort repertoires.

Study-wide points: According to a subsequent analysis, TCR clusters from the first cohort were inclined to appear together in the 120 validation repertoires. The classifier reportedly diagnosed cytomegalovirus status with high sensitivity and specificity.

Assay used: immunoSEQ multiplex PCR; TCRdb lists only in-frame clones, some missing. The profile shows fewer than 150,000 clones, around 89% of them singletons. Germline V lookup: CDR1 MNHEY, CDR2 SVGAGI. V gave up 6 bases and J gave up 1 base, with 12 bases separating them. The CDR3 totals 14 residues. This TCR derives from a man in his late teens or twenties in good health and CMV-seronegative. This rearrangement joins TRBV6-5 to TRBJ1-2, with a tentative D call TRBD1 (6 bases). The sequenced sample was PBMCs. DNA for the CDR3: TGTGCCAGCAGAAAAGCGGGACATAACTATGGCTACACCTTC. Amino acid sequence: CASRKAGHNYGYTF.